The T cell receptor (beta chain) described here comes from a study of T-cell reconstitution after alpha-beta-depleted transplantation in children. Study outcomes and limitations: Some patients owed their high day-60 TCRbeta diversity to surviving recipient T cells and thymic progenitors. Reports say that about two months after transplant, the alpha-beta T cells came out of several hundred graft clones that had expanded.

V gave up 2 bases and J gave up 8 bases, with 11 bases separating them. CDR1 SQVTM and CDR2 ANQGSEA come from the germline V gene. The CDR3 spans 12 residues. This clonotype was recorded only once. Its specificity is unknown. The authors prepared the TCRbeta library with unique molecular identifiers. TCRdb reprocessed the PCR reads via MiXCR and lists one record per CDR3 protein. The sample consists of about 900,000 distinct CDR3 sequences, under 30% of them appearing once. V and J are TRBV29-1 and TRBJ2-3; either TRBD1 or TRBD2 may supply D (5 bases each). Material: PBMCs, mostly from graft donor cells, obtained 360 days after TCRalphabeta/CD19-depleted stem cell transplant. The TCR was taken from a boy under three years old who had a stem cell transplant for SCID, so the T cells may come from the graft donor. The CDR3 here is CSVERVGATQYF. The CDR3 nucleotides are TGCAGCGTTGAACGTGTCGGGGCTACGCAGTATTTT.